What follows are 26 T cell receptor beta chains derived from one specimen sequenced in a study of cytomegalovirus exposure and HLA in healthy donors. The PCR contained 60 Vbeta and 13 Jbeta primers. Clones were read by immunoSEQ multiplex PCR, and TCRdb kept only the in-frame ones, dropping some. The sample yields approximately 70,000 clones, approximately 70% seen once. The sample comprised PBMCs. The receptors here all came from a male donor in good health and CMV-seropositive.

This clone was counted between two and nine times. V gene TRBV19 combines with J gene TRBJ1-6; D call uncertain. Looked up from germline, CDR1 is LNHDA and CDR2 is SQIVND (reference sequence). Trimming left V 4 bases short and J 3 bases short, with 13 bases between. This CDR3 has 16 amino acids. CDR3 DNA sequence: TGTGCCAGTAGTAAGGTAGCGGGAGACTATAATTCACCCCTCCACTTT. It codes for CASSKVAGDYNSPLHF. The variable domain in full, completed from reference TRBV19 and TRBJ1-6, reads DGGITQSPKYLFRKEGQNVTLSCEQNLNHDAMYWYRQDPGQGLRLIYYSQIVNDFQKGDIAEGYSVSREKKESFPLTVTSAQKNPTAFYLCASSKVAGDYNSPLHFGNGTRLTVT.

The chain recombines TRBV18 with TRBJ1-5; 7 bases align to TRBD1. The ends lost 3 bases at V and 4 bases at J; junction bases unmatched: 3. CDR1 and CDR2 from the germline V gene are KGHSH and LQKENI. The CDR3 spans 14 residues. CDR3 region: CASSPGTVNQPQHF. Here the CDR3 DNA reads TGTGCCAGCTCACCCGGGACAGTAAATCAGCCCCAGCATTTT. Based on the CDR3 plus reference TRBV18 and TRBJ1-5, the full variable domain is NAGVMQNPRHLVRRRGQEARLRCSPMKGHSHVYWYRQLPEEGLKFMVYLQKENIIDESGMPKERFSAEFPKEGPSILRIQQVVRGDSAAYFCASSPGTVNQPQHFGDGTRLSIL.

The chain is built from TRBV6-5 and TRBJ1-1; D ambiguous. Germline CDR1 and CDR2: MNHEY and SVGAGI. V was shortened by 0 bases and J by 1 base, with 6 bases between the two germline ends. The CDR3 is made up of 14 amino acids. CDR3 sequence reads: CASSYSMRNTEAFF. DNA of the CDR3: TGTGCCAGCAGTTACTCGATGAGGAACACTGAAGCTTTCTTT.

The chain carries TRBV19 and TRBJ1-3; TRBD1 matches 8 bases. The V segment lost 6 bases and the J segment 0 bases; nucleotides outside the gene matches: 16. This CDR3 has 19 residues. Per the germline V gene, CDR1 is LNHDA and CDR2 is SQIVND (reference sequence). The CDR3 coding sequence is TGTGCCAGTAGCCCCGGGACAGGATTTTTACCCAGCTCTGGAAACACCATATATTTT. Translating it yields CASSPGTGFLPSSGNTIYF. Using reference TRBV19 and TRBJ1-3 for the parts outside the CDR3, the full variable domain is DGGITQSPKYLFRKEGQNVTLSCEQNLNHDAMYWYRQDPGQGLRLIYYSQIVNDFQKGDIAEGYSVSREKKESFPLTVTSAQKNPTAFYLCASSPGTGFLPSSGNTIYFGEGSWLTVV.

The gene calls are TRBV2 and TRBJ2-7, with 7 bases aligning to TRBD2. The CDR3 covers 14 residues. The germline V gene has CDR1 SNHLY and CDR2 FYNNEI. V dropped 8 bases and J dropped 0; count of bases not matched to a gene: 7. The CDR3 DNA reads TGTGCCAGCGGGCAGCGGGAAGACTCCTACGAGCAGTACTTC. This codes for CASGQREDSYEQYF.

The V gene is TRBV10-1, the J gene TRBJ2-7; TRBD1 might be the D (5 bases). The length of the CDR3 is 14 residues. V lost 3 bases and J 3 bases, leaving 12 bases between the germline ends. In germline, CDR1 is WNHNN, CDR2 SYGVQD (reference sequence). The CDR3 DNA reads TGCGCCAGCAGTGACCCGGACACTTACTACGAGCAGTACTTC. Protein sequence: CASSDPDTYYEQYF.

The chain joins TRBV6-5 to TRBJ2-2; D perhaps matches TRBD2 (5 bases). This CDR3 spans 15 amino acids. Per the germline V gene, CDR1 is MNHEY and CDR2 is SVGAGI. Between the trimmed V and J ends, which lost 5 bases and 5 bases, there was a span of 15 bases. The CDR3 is CASSQTRRRTGELFF. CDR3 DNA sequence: TGTGCCAGCAGTCAGACCAGAAGGAGGACCGGGGAGCTGTTTTTT.

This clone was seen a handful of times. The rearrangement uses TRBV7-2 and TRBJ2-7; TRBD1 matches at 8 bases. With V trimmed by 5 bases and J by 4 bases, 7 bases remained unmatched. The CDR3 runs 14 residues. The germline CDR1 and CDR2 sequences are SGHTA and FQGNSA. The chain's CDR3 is CASSPGQGGYEQYF. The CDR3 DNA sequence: TGTGCCAGCAGCCCCGGACAGGGCGGATACGAGCAGTACTTC.

The CDR3 here is CASSGTGLAGYNEQFF. CDR3 nucleotide sequence: TGTGCCAGCAGCGGCACGGGACTAGCGGGGTACAATGAGCAGTTCTTC. This chain links TRBV9 with TRBJ2-1, with 13 bases that match TRBD2. CDR3 size: 16 residues. CDR1 and CDR2 (germline): SGDLS, YYNGEE. Trimming at V came to 3 bases and at J to 4 bases, leaving 4 bases not matched to a gene.

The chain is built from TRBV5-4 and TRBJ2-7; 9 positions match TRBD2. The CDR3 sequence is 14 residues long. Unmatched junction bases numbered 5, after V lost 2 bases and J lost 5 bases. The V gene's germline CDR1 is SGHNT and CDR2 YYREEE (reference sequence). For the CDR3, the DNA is TGTGCCAGCAGCTTTAGCGGGAGAGTTCACGAGCAGTACTTC. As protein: CASSFSGRVHEQYF.

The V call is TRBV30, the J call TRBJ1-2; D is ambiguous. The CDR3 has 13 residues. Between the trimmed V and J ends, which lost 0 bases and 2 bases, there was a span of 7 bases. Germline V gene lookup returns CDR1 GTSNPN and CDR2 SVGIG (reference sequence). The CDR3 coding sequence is TGTGCCTGGAGTGTCATGGGCAACTATGGCTACACCTTC. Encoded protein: CAWSVMGNYGYTF.

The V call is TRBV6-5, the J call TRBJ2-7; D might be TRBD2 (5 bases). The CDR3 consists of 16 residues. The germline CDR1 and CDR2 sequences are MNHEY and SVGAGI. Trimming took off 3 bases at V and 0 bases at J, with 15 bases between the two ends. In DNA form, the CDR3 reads TGTGCCAGCAGTTATTCGGCTCGTGGGAGCTCCTACGAGCAGTACTTC. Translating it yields CASSYSARGSSYEQYF.

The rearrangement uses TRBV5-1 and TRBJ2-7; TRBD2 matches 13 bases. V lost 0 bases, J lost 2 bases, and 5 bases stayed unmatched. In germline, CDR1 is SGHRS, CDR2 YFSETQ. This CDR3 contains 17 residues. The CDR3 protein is CASSLEPTSGGAYEQYF. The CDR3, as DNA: TGCGCCAGCAGCTTGGAGCCAACTAGCGGGGGGGCCTACGAGCAGTACTTC.

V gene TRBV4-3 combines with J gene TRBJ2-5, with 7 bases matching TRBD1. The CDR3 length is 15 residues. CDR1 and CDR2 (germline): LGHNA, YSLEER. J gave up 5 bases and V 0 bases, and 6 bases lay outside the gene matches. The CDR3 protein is CASSQEGGRGETQYF. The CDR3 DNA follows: TGCGCCAGCAGCCAAGAAGGGGGCAGGGGGGAGACCCAGTACTTC.

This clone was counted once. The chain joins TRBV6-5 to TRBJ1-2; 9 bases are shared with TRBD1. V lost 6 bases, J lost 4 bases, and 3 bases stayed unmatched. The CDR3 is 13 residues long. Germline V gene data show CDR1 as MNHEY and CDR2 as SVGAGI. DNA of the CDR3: TGTGCCAGCAGACAGGGGGCGGCCTATGGCTACACCTTC. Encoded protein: CASRQGAAYGYTF.

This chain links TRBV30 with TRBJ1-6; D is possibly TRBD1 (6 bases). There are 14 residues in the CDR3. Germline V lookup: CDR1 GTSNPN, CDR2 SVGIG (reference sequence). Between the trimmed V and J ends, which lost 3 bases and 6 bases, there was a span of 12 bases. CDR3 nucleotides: TGTGCCTGGAGCAGACAGGTTGCTAATTCACCCCTCCACTTT. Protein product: CAWSRQVANSPLHF.

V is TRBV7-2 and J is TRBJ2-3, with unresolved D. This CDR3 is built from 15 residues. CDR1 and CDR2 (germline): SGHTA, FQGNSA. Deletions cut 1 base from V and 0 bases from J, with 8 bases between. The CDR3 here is CASSLGRQSTDTQYF. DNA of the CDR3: TGTGCCAGCAGCTTAGGCAGACAAAGCACAGATACGCAGTATTTT.

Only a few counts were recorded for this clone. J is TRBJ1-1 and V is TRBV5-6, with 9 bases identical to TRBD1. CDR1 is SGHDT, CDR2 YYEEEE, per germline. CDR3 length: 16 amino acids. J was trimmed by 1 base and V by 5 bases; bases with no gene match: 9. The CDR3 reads CASRKRQGVSNTEAFF. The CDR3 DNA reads TGTGCCAGCAGGAAAAGACAGGGGGTATCGAACACTGAAGCTTTCTTT.

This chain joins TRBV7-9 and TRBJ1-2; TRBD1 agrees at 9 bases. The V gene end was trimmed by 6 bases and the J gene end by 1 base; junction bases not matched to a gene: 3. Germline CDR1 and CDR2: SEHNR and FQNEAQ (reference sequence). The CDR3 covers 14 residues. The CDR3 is CASSRTGVNYGYTF. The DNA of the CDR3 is TGTGCCAGCAGTCGGACAGGGGTTAACTATGGCTACACCTTC.

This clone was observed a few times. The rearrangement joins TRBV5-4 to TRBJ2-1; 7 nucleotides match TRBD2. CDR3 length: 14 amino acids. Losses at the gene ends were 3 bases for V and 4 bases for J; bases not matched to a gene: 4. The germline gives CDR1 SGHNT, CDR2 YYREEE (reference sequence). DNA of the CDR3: TGTGCCAGCAGCTCAAAGCGGGGTTACAATGAGCAGTTCTTC. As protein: CASSSKRGYNEQFF.

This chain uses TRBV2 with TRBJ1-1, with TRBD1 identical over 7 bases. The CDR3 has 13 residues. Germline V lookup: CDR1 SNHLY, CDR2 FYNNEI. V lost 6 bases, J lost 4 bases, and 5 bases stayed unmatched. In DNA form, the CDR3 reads TGTGCCAGCAGGAAACAGGGGCGCACTGAAGCTTTCTTT. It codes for CASRKQGRTEAFF.

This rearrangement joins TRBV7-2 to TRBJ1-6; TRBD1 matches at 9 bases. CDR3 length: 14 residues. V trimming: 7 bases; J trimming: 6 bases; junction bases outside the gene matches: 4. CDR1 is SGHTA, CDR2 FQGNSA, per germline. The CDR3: CASTPDRGNSPLHF. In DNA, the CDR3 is TGTGCCAGCACCCCGGACAGGGGTAATTCACCCCTCCACTTT.

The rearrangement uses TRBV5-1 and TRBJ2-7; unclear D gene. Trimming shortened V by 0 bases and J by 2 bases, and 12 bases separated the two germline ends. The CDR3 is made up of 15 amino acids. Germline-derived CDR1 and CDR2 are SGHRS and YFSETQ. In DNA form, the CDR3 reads TGCGCCAGCAGCTTGGACAGTGCAAGAACCTACGAGCAGTACTTC. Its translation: CASSLDSARTYEQYF. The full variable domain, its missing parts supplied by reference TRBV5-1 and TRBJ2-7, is KAGVTQTPRYLIKTRGQQVTLSCSPISGHRSVSWYQQTPGQGLQFLFEYFSETQRNKGNFPGRFSGRQFSNSRSEMNVSTLELGDSALYLCASSLDSARTYEQYFGPGTRLTVT.

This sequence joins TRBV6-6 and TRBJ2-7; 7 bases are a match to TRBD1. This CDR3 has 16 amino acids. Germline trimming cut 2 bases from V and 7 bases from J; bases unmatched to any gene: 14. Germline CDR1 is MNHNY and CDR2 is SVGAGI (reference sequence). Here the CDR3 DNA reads TGTGCCAGCAGTTACACCATACAGGGGACCAGACGGGAGCAGTACTTC. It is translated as CASSYTIQGTRREQYF.

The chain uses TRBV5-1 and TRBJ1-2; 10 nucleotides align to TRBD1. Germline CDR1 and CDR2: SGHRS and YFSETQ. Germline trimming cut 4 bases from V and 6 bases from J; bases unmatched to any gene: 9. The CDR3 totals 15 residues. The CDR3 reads CASSRGTGALDGYTF. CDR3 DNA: TGCGCCAGCAGCAGGGGGACAGGGGCCCTGGATGGCTACACCTTC.

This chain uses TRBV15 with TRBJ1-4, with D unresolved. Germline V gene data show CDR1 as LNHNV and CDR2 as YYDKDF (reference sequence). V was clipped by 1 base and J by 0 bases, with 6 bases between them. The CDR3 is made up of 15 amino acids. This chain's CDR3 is CATSRAGATNEKLFF. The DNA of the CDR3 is TGTGCCACCAGCAGAGCCGGTGCAACTAATGAAAAACTGTTTTTT.